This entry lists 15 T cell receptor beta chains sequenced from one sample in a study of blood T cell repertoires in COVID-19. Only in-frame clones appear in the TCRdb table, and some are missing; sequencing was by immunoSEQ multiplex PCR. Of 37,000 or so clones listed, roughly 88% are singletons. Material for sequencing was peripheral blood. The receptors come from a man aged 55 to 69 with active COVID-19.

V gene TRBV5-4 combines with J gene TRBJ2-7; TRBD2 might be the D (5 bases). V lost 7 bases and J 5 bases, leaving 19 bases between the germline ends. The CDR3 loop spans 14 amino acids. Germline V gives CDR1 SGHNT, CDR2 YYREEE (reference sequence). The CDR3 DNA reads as TGTGCCAGCGGCCCGGCGAAATTCGGGGACGAGCAGTACTTC. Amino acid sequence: CASGPAKFGDEQYF.

In DNA, the CDR3 is TGTGCCAGCTCACTGACGGACAGGGAGCCCCAGCATTTT. Translation: CASSLTDREPQHF. The rearrangement joins TRBV18 to TRBJ1-5; 8 nucleotides agree with TRBD1. Germline CDR1 reads KGHSH; CDR2 reads LQKENI. V trimming: 4 bases; J trimming: 8 bases; junction bases outside the gene matches: 4. The CDR3 sequence is 13 residues long.

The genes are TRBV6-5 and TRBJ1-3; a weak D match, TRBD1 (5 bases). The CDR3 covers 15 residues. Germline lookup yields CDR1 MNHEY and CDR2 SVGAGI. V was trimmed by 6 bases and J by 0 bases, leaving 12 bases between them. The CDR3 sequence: CASRAGGISGNTIYF. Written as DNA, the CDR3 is TGTGCCAGCAGGGCGGGGGGAATCTCTGGAAACACCATATATTTT.

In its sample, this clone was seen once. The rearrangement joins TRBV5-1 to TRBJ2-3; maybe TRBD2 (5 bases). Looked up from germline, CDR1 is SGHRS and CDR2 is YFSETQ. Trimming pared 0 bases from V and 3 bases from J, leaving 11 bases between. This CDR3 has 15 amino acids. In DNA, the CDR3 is TGCGCCAGCAGCTTGGATTTAGCGACGACAGATACGCAGTATTTT. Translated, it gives CASSLDLATTDTQYF.

In DNA, the CDR3 is TGTGCCAGCTCACCAGTGGGAGGGAATGAAAAACTGTTTTTT. Its translation: CASSPVGGNEKLFF. The chain has TRBV18 and TRBJ1-4; no firm D call. There are 14 residues in the CDR3. Germline lookup yields CDR1 KGHSH and CDR2 LQKENI. The V end lost 2 bases, the J end lost 5 bases, and 9 bases lay between the germline ends.

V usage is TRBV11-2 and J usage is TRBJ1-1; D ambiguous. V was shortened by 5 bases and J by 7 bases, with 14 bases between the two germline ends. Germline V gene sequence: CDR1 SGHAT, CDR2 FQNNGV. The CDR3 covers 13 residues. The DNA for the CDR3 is TGTGCCAGCAGCCGAGAGGTGGCCGGTGAAGCTTTCTTT. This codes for CASSREVAGEAFF.

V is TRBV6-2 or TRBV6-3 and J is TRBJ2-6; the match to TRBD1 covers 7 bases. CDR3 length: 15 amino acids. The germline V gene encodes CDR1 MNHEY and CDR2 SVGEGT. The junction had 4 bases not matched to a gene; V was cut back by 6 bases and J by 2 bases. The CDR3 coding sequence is TGTGCCAGCAGCGCCGACAGGGCTGGGGCCAACGTCCTGACTTTC. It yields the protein CASSADRAGANVLTF.

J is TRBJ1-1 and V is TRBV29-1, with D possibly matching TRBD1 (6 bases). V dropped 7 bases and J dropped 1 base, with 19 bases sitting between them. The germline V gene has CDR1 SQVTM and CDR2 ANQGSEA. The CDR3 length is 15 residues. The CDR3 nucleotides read TGCAGCGCCGCGAGCAGGGGCTCGGGGAACACTGAAGCTTTCTTT. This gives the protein CSAASRGSGNTEAFF. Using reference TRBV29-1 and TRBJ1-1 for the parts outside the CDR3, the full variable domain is SAVISQKPSRDICQRGTSLTIQCQVDSQVTMMFWYRQQPGQSLTLIATANQGSEATYESGFVIDKFPISRPNLTFSTLTVSNMSPEDSSIYLCSAASRGSGNTEAFFGQGTRLTVV.

CDR3 nucleotides: TGTGCCAGCAGCCGCACAGGCGGGGGATCGAACACCGGGGAGCTGTTTTTT. Translation: CASSRTGGGSNTGELFF. The chain uses TRBV3-1 (or the pseudogene TRBV3-2) and TRBJ2-2, with 7 bases aligning to TRBD2. Germline V gives CDR1 LGHDT, CDR2 YNNKEL (reference sequence). With 4 bases clipped from V and 0 bases from J, the junction kept 8 bases outside the gene matches. The CDR3 runs 17 residues.

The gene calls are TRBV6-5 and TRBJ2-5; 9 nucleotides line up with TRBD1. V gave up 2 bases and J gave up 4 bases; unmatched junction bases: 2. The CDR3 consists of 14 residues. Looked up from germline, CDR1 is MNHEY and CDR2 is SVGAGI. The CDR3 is CASSYTGGRETQYF. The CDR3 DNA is TGTGCCAGCAGTTACACAGGGGGCAGAGAGACCCAGTACTTC.

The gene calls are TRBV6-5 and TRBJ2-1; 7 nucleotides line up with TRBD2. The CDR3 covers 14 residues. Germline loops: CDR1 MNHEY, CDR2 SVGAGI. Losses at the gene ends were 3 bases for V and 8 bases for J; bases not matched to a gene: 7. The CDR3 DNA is TGTGCCAGCAGTTATGTCGGGAGGATTGATGAGCAGTTCTTC. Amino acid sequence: CASSYVGRIDEQFF.

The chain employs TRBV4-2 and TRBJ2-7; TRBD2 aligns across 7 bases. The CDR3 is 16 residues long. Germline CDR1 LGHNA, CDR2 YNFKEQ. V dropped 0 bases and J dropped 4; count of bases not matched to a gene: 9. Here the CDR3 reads CASSQDGTSAFYEQYF. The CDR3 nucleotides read TGTGCCAGCAGCCAAGATGGAACTAGCGCATTTTACGAGCAGTACTTC.

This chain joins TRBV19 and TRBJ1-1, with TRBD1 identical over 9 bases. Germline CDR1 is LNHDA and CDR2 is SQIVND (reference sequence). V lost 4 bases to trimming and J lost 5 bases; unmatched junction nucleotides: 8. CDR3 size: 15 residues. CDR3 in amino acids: CASSTDRGFGTEAFF. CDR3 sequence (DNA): TGTGCCAGTAGTACGGACAGGGGATTTGGGACTGAAGCTTTCTTT.

This CDR3 is CASRETREAQYF. DNA for the CDR3: TGTGCCAGCAGGGAGACTAGAGAGGCGCAGTATTTT. The chain recombines TRBV27 with TRBJ2-3, with D possibly matching TRBD2 (6 bases). This CDR3 region has 12 residues. V lost 6 bases and J lost 10, with 14 bases in between. Looked up from germline, CDR1 is MNHEY and CDR2 is SMNVEV (reference sequence).

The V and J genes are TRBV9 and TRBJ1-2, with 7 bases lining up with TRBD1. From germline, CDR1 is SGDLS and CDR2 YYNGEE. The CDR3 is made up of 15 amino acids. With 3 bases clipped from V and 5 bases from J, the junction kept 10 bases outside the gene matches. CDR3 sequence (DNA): TGTGCCAGCAGCGCGATACCCGGGGACAGTTATGGCTACACCTTC. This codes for CASSAIPGDSYGYTF.